A single sample gave rise to the 3 T cell receptor beta chains below, sequenced in a study of radiotherapy plus CTLA-4 blockade in lung cancer. Sequencing was performed with immunoSEQ multiplex PCR; in TCRdb, only in-frame clones are kept and a portion is missing. The data hold some 43,000 clones, with more than 75% observed a single time. The sequenced sample was peripheral blood, obtained from a patient treated with radiotherapy plus ipilimumab. These receptors originate from a human donor with non-small cell lung cancer who had stable disease on radiotherapy plus ipilimumab.

This chain joins TRBV5-6 and TRBJ2-7; a possible D gene is TRBD2 (5 bases). The V end lost 0 bases, the J end lost 0 bases, and 7 bases lay between the germline ends. The germline CDR1 and CDR2 sequences are SGHDT and YYEEEE. This CDR3 contains 14 residues. In DNA, the CDR3 is TGTGCCAGCAGCTTGGGCGGAGGCTCCTACGAGCAGTACTTC. Translation gives CASSLGGGSYEQYF.

This clone was seen only once. At one end the junction does not follow the germline gene, possibly because of a read error. The chain combines TRBV7-2 with TRBJ2-5, with D unclear. This CDR3 spans 14 amino acids. The germline CDR1 and CDR2 sequences are SGHTA and FQGNSA. The CDR3 DNA sequence: TGTGCCAGCACCTTAGGCGGTAGCCAAGAGACCCAGTACTTC. Protein product: CASTLGGSQETQYF.

The V and J genes are TRBV28 and TRBJ2-7; D is perhaps TRBD1 (6 bases). The CDR3 runs 12 residues. Trimming cost V 9 bases and J 2 bases, with 11 bases left between them. Per germline, CDR1 MDHEN and CDR2 SYDVKM. This CDR3 is CASYGTTYEQYF. The CDR3 nucleotides are TGTGCCAGTTACGGGACAACCTACGAGCAGTACTTC.